This T cell receptor (beta chain) was sequenced in a study of blood T cell repertoires in COVID-19 (dated by TCRdb to the early 2020s). With regard to the full study: The collaborator samples originated in the United States, Italy and Spain and spanned the acute and convalescent phases of COVID-19. A freely available public database, intended as a resource for researchers studying the immune response to SARS-CoV-2, is where the repertoires were released. Deeply sampled blood TCRbeta repertoires from subjects exposed to, actively infected with, or recovered from COVID-19 were included in the dataset. Samples were obtained from the ongoing ImmuneRACE study (first 160 participants) and from some 1,300 subjects provided by 6 global collaborators. Nearly every sample came with metadata listing a de-identified subject ID, COVID-19 status, age in years and sex. Where available, HLA class I and class II types were taken from metadata supplied by the sample provider and were not determined by assay-based typing. The prospective study material was composed of cDNA or gDNA derived from T cells, B-cell-depleted T cells, or PBMCs.

V and J are truncated by 3 bases and 1 base respectively, leaving an intervening sequence of 21 bases. CDR1 and CDR2 (WSHSY, SAAADI) derive from the germline V gene. The CDR3 contains 18 residues, cysteine and phenylalanine counted. Only CDR3 DNA is held: 54 bases, read in frame from base 1. What the work shows at the level of the full study, not this receptor alone: The quantity of clinical and demographic metadata differed by source and by participant and was supplied without curation.

Comments on this clone: This clone's antigen is unknown. One base away there is no much larger clone; base qualities are not given.

Whole blood was collected in K2EDTA tubes by collaborating institutions according to the institutions' own protocols. Collaborator samples were shipped for TCRbeta analysis as frozen whole blood, isolated PBMCs, or DNA extracted from either sample type. TCRbeta CDR3 regions were amplified from genomic DNA using the immunoSEQ Assay, a bias-controlled multiplex PCR. The paper's processing steps were these. Within the assay, amplification of reference gene primers was used to estimate how many nucleated cells each sample contained. To quantify the absolute abundance of each unique TCRbeta CDR3 rearrangement, sequence reads were collapsed and filtered. Productive Simpson clonality was computed per sample as the square root of Simpson's diversity index over productive rearrangements. In TCRdb, the immuneACCESS table is reduced to in-frame sequences with V and J assigned. These tables do not hold every clone; where another copy was compared, an unresolved V gene accounts for under half, and the others remain unexplained. V and J calls and clone size are those listed in that table; D and trimming were worked out from the DNA. The table for this sample lists approximately 20,000 clones; around 83% of them were counted only once. The leading ten clones occupy about half of the sample.

This receptor was taken from a man aged 65-85 years with acute or convalescent COVID-19. Material for sequencing was peripheral blood. The chain joins TRBV10-2 to TRBJ1-1; 6 matching bases give a weak D call of TRBD1. The sequenced DNA is TGCGCCAGCAGTGAATCGGGACATCCCCAAGAGGGGAACACTGAAGCTTTCTTT. This gives the protein CASSESGHPQEGNTEAFF.